This TCR beta chain originates from a study of blood T cells in healthy people across ages. V was cut by 3 bases and J by 2 bases, with 11 bases left in between. The CDR3 covers 14 residues. CDR1 is MDHEN, CDR2 SYDVKM, per germline. With regard to this clonotype: Its antigen is unidentified.

The authors ran a second PCR of roughly 6 to 12 cycles using a sample-barcoded 5' primer and a J-beta primer mix. Each CDR3 protein is one row after TCRdb ran MiXCR on the 5' RACE reads. The sample records hundreds of thousands of distinct CDR3 sequences, under 30% being singletons. Study results and limitations: Estimates of total diversity, which came from one million sequenced T cells, were considered to be underestimates.

The sequencing input was blood. The chain combines TRBV28 with TRBJ2-7; perhaps TRBD1 as D (6 bases). The sequence derives from a woman of 80 years or more in good health. The DNA for the CDR3 is TGTGCCAGCAGTTTTGGACAGCATCCCTACGAGCAGTACTTC. Amino acids: CASSFGQHPYEQYF.